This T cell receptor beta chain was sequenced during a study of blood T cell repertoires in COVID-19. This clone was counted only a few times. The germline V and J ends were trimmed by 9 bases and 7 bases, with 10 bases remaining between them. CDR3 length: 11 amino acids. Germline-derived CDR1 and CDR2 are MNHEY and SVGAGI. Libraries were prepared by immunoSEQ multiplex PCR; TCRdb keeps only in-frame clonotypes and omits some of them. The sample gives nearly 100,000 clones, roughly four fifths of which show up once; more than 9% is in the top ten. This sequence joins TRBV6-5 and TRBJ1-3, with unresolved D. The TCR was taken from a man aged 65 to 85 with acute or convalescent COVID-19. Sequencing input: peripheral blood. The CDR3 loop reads CASALRNTIYF. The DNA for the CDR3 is TGTGCCAGTGCGTTACGGAACACCATATATTTT.